This is a list of T cell receptor beta chains from one sample in a study of response to subunit inactivated influenza vaccine. TCRdb re-called the RT-PCR reads with MiXCR, one entry per CDR3 protein. The sample has roughly 760,000 distinct CDR3 sequences; 20% to 25% are singletons. The source was PBMCs from blood, collected about 5 days after vaccination. Source of these receptors: a man in his forties or fifties who received an inactivated influenza vaccine. CDR3s include the opening cysteine and the closing phenylalanine or tryptophan. D genes are given only for firm matches. Size tells how often a clone was seen (once, few, many) or the class of an expanded clone, and some rows leave it out.

V gene	clone size	D gene	CDR3 length	J gene	CDR3 DNA	CDR3 protein
TRBV4-2	.	.	15	TRBJ1-1	TGTGCCAGCAGCCAAGATTTGCGGGGGATCACTGAAGCTTTCTTT	CASSQDLRGITEAFF
TRBV12-3/TRBV12-4	.	.	15	TRBJ2-1	TGTGCCAGCAGTTTTGACAGACTCTCGGGGAATGAGCAGTTCTTC	CASSFDRLSGNEQFF
TRBV4-1	few	TRBD2	17	TRBJ2-2	TGCGCCAGCAGCCAAGTCCCCGGCGGGGGAGACACCGGGGAGCTGTTTTTT	CASSQVPGGGDTGELFF
TRBV4-2	.	.	16	TRBJ1-4	TGTGCCAGCAGCCCCCCAGGGAGCCTGGCTAATGAAAAACTGTTTTTT	CASSPPGSLANEKLFF
TRBV28	few	.	14	TRBJ2-2	TGTGCCAGCAGCAGACCAGTGAACACCGGGGAGCTGTTTTTT	CASSRPVNTGELFF
TRBV19	.	TRBD1	15	TRBJ1-5	TGTGCCAGTAGTATGGATACAGGGGGCAATCAGCCCCAGCATTTT	CASSMDTGGNQPQHF
TRBV6-1	.	.	15	TRBJ1-5	TGTGCCAGCAGTCTTTACGGGACGCTTCCCCAGCCCCAGCATTTT	CASSLYGTLPQPQHF
TRBV20-1	many	TRBD2	14	TRBJ2-7	TGCAGTGTTGGACTAGCGGGGGCGACCCACGAGCAGTACTTC	CSVGLAGATHEQYF
TRBV7-9	once	.	13	TRBJ2-1	TGTGCCAGCAGCACCCGCGGAAACAATGAGCAGTTCTTC	CASSTRGNNEQFF
TRBV30	few	.	14	TRBJ2-5	TGTGCCTGGAGTGTAGGGGGGATCAAAGAGACCCAGTACTTC	CAWSVGGIKETQYF
TRBV3-1	few	.	13	TRBJ1-3	TGTGCCAGCAGCCAAGACAGTGGAAACACCATATATTTT	CASSQDSGNTIYF
TRBV7-2	.	.	17	TRBJ2-1	TGTGCCAGCAGCTTAGCCGGGGGGCGCGGCCCCTACAATGAGCAGTTCTTC	CASSLAGGRGPYNEQFF
TRBV4-2	.	TRBD1	15	TRBJ1-3	TGTGCCAGCAGCCCGATCCGGCGACAGGGAGGAACCATATATTTT	CASSPIRRQGGTIYF
TRBV7-9	.	.	11	TRBJ2-1	TGTGCCAGCAGCTTACTAGAACAGCAGTTCTTC	CASSLLEQQFF
TRBV7-2	many	.	14	TRBJ2-4	TGTGCCAGCCAGCCCCGGGACGGAAAAAACATTCAGTACTTC	CASQPRDGKNIQYF
TRBV4-2	.	.	14	TRBJ2-1	TGTGCCAGCAGCCAAGAAAAAGTTTCGGGTGAGCAGTTCTTC	CASSQEKVSGEQFF
TRBV20-1	few	TRBD2	17	TRBJ2-1	TGCAGTGCTAGAGGATTACTAGCGGGAGTAAGTGGCAATGAGCAGTTCTTC	CSARGLLAGVSGNEQFF
TRBV20-1	many	.	12	TRBJ1-1	TGCAGTACCGACGGGGCGGACACTGAAGCTTTCTTT	CSTDGADTEAFF
TRBV20-1	few	.	15	TRBJ1-5	TGCAGTGCTAGAGTCTTTGCGGGGGCGGATCAGCCCCAGCATTTT	CSARVFAGADQPQHF
TRBV7-6	.	.	14	TRBJ2-7	TGTGCCAGCAGCTTAGCGGAGGGGGACTACGAGCAGTACTTC	CASSLAEGDYEQYF
TRBV12-3/TRBV12-4	few	.	15	TRBJ1-6	TGTGCCAGCAGTTCCCACAGGGAAGCCCTTTCACCCCTCCACTTT	CASSSHREALSPLHF
TRBV7-2	many	.	13	TRBJ1-1	TGTGCCAGCAGCTTACAAGTGAACACTGAAGCTTTCTTT	CASSLQVNTEAFF
TRBV7-2	few	.	15	TRBJ2-5	TGTGCCAGCAGCTTAGGAGCTCTAGTTGAAGAGACCCAGTACTTC	CASSLGALVEETQYF
TRBV7-2	few	.	13	TRBJ2-4	TGTGCCAGCAGCCCCGAAGCCAAAAACATTCAGTACTTC	CASSPEAKNIQYF
TRBV6-1	few	.	12	TRBJ2-7	TGTGCCAGCAGTCAAGACGTATACGAGCAGTACTTC	CASSQDVYEQYF
TRBV5-5	many	.	15	TRBJ2-7	TGTGCCAGCAGCTTTTCAGGGGAGAGCTCCTACGAGCAGTACTTC	CASSFSGESSYEQYF
TRBV5-5	few	.	14	TRBJ1-2	TGTGCCAGCAGGGACAACAGGGCTAACTATGGCTACACCTTC	CASRDNRANYGYTF